This TCR beta chain emerged from a study of blood T cell repertoires in COVID-19 (TCRdb year 2020). Broadly, across the study: The collaborator samples originated in the United States, Italy and Spain and spanned the acute and convalescent phases of COVID-19. Deeply sampled blood TCRbeta repertoires from subjects exposed to, actively infected with, or recovered from COVID-19 were included in the dataset. The repertoires were made available in a free public database intended to serve as a resource for research on the immune response to SARS-CoV-2. Sample metadata almost always included a de-identified subject ID, COVID-19 status, age in years and sex. Where HLA class I and class II types were available, the types were taken from metadata supplied by the sample provider, not from assay-based typing. The prospective study material was composed of cDNA or gDNA derived from T cells, B-cell-depleted T cells, or PBMCs. Samples were obtained from the ongoing ImmuneRACE study (first 160 participants) and from over 1,000 subjects provided by 6 global collaborators.

In the case of this clone: Its antigen remains undetermined. Per-base quality was not reported, and no clone a single base away is much larger than it.

Another Seattle source contributed samples from volunteer blood donors who had recovered from COVID-19. Whole blood was collected in K2EDTA tubes by collaborating institutions according to the institutions' own protocols. For TCRbeta analysis, collaborators shipped samples as frozen whole blood, isolated PBMCs, or DNA extracted from either of those sample types. The immunoSEQ Assay, a bias-controlled multiplex PCR, was used to amplify TCRbeta CDR3 regions from genomic DNA. On the study's bioinformatics: Nucleated cell counts per sample were estimated from amplification of reference gene primers within the assay. To quantify the absolute abundance of each unique TCRbeta CDR3 rearrangement, sequence reads were collapsed and filtered. For each sample, productive Simpson clonality was calculated as the square root of Simpson's diversity index across productive rearrangements. Here the immuneACCESS table is served through TCRdb, limited to in-frame sequences with V and J called. Missing clones are a known gap in these copies; in checked studies unresolved V genes cover under half, and the rest lacks a known reason. V, J and clone size reflect that table, while D and trimming were determined from the DNA. Here the sample has hundreds of thousands of clones; roughly 86% occur a single time. 2% to 2.5% of the sample lies in the top ten.

What the authors observed across the whole study: Clinical and demographic metadata were provided uncurated, with the amount varying by source and participant.

This receptor was obtained from a woman aged 30 to 39 who had recovered from COVID-19. Sequencing input: peripheral blood.

The CDR3 corresponds to CASTPPESHKETQYF. The DNA sequence is given as TGTGCCAGCACCCCCCCGGAGTCCCATAAAGAGACCCAGTACTTC. The receptor chain draws on TRBV7-2 and TRBJ2-5; a confident D gene designation cannot be given. Between the V and J ends, shortened by 7 bases and 3 bases respectively, the junction contains 18 bases. From its cysteine to its phenylalanine, the CDR3 spans 15 amino acids. Only CDR3 DNA remains: 45 bases, in frame from the first base. According to the germline V gene, CDR1 reads SGHTA and CDR2 reads FQGNSA. With the rest looked up from the reference TRBV7-2 and TRBJ2-5 genes rather than sequenced, the full variable domain is GAGVSQSPSNKVTEKGKDVELRCDPISGHTALYWYRQSLGQGLEFLIYFQGNSAPDKSGLPSDRFSAERTGGSVSTLTIQRTQQEDSAVYLCASTPPESHKETQYFGPGTRLLVL.